This TCR beta chain was observed in a study of shared clonotypes between healthy human individuals. Findings and caveats of the study: Sampling was confined to blood; repertoires within tissues likely differ.

For this clone: The antigen is undetermined.

None of the donors, who were healthy HIV-negative adults, had recently had acute infections or vaccinations. Genomic DNA came from about 92 million PBMCs in unsorted samples. Method: immunoSEQ multiplex PCR; TCRdb's copy keeps in-frame clones and lacks some. The sample includes about 500,000 clones, over 60% seen only once; the top ten take 12%. The source is a woman aged 40 to 49 in good health. Some clones in this sample may be carry-over from other donors' samples. The sample consisted of PBMCs.

CDR3 bases: TGTGCCAGCAGCTTGTCTTACGCGTCAGATACGCAGTATTTT. This codes for CASSLSYASDTQYF. The chain has TRBV7-3 and TRBJ2-3; D unresolved. The germline gives CDR1 SGHTA, CDR2 FQGTGA. This CDR3 is 14 amino acids long. Trimming took off 3 bases at V and 4 bases at J, with 11 bases between the two ends. The full variable domain, completed using reference TRBV7-3 and TRBJ2-3, is GAGVSQTPSNKVTEKGKYVELRCDPISGHTALYWYRQSLGQGPEFLIYFQGTGAADDSGLPNDRFFAVRPEGSVSTLKIQRTERGDSAVYLCASSLSYASDTQYFGPGTRLTVL.